The 28 T cell receptor beta chains below were found in one sample sequenced in a study of monozygotic twins with cystic fibrosis. The data were produced by immunoSEQ multiplex PCR, yet TCRdb's version contains in-frame clones alone and is incomplete. The sample consists of 11,000 or so clones, around 97% of them appearing once. Material: blood. The receptor set was obtained from a boy between 5 and 17 years old with cystic fibrosis.

The chain employs TRBV18 and TRBJ1-4; D remains unclear. The CDR3 length is 9 residues. The V end lost 2 bases, the J end lost 14 bases, and 3 bases lay between the germline ends. The germline gives CDR1 KGHSH, CDR2 LQKENI. CDR3 coding DNA: TGTGCCAGCTCACCAGGGCTGTTTTTT. This gives the protein CASSPGLFF.

The CDR3 nucleotides are TGTGCCAGCGCAGTAGACTATGGCTACACCTTC. The encoded protein is CASAVDYGYTF. This chain links TRBV7-9 with TRBJ1-2, with D unclear. This CDR3 is built from 11 residues. Germline CDR1 and CDR2: SEHNR and FQNEAQ (reference sequence). Between the trimmed V and J ends, which lost 8 bases and 3 bases, there was a span of 7 bases.

The J gene is TRBJ2-1, the V gene TRBV6-6, with D possibly being TRBD2 (7 bases). The CDR3 is 15 residues long. CDR1 and CDR2 from the germline V gene are MNHNY and SVGAGI (reference sequence). V dropped 5 bases and J dropped 3 bases, with 14 bases sitting between them. The CDR3 nucleotides read TGTGCCAGCAGTCTGAAGGGGGGGTTCTACAATGAGCAGTTCTTC. Encoded protein: CASSLKGGFYNEQFF.

V usage is TRBV11-3 and J usage is TRBJ2-2; tentative D call: TRBD1 (5 bases). CDR1 SGHNT and CDR2 YENEEA come from the germline V gene. The V and J ends lost 6 bases and 7 bases respectively, with 21 bases between them. The CDR3 runs 16 residues. In DNA, the CDR3 is TGTGCCAGCAGTTCTCGCTCTACAAGGGGTCACGGGGAGCTGTTTTTT. It codes for CASSSRSTRGHGELFF.

This clone is a singleton in its sample. The chain carries TRBV2 and TRBJ2-7; weak D call: TRBD2 (5 bases). V lost 6 bases and J 9 bases, leaving 12 bases between the germline ends. The length of the CDR3 is 11 residues. Germline V CDR1 and CDR2: SNHLY, FYNNEI. The CDR3 coding sequence is TGTGCCAGCAGCGGGGTCAACGGGCAGTACTTC. Amino acids: CASSGVNGQYF. Combining the CDR3 with reference TRBV2 and TRBJ2-7 gives the whole variable domain EPEVTQTPSHQVTQMGQEVILRCVPISNHLYFYWYRQILGQKVEFLVSFYNNEISEKSEIFDDQFSVERPDGSNFTLKIRSTKLEDSAMYFCASSGVNGQYFGPGTRLTVT.

The chain couples TRBV6-4 to TRBJ2-1; the D gene is possibly TRBD2 (7 bases). The V gene lost 7 bases and the J gene lost 9 bases, with 19 bases spanning the gap. The CDR3 spans 14 residues. Germline lookup yields CDR1 MRHNA and CDR2 SNTAGT. The CDR3 protein is CASKVEGGSGEQFF. The CDR3 bases are TGTGCCAGCAAGGTTGAGGGGGGGTCGGGTGAGCAGTTCTTC.

The rearrangement uses TRBV7-9 and TRBJ1-1; D is ambiguous. The CDR3 has 13 residues. V dropped 4 bases and J dropped 6 bases, with 12 bases sitting between them. From germline, CDR1 is SEHNR and CDR2 FQNEAQ (reference sequence). Here the CDR3 DNA reads TGTGCCAGCAGCTCCAGGAGTGAAGCTGAAGCTTTCTTT. The encoded protein is CASSSRSEAEAFF.

This clone was seen just once. The chain links TRBV1 to TRBJ1-1; TRBD1, as called in the table, went unchecked against the DNA. TRBV1 is shown as a pseudogene. The CDR3 length is 17 residues. CDR3 sequence reads: CTSSHQNRTGTNTEAFF. CDR3 DNA sequence: TGCACCAGCAGCCACCAAAATCGGACAGGGACGAACACTGAAGCTTTCTTT.

The chain has TRBV7-2 and TRBJ1-3; D is unresolved. Germline V gene lookup returns CDR1 SGHTA and CDR2 FQGNSA. The CDR3 is 13 amino acids. The V gene lost 0 bases and the J gene lost 10 bases, with 10 bases spanning the gap. The CDR3 loop reads CASSLALEGTIYF. The CDR3 bases are TGTGCCAGCAGCTTAGCGCTGGAGGGAACCATATATTTT. The entire variable domain, with the rest obtained from reference TRBV7-2 and TRBJ1-3, is as follows: GAGVSQSPSNKVTEKGKDVELRCDPISGHTALYWYRQSLGQGLEFLIYFQGNSAPDKSGLPSDRFSAERTGGSVSTLTIQRTQQEDSAVYLCASSLALEGTIYFGEGSWLTVV.

The genes are TRBV13 and TRBJ1-2; D is perhaps TRBD1 (5 bases). V gave up 5 bases and J gave up 1 base, with 14 bases separating them. This CDR3 is 15 amino acids long. CDR1 PRHDT and CDR2 FYEKMQ come from the germline V gene (reference sequence). The CDR3 protein is CASSIRGSSNYGYTF. The DNA of the CDR3 is TGTGCCAGCAGCATCCGGGGCAGTAGTAACTATGGCTACACCTTC.

The genes are TRBV6-5 and TRBJ2-7; perhaps TRBD1 as D (5 bases). The ends were cut back, 6 bases at V and 0 bases at J, with 12 bases in the middle. The CDR3 contains 14 residues. Germline assignment: CDR1 MNHEY and CDR2 SVGAGI. In DNA, the CDR3 is TGTGCCAGCAGCCTCAGGGCCTTCTCCTACGAGCAGTACTTC. Its protein is CASSLRAFSYEQYF.

V usage is TRBV19 and J usage is TRBJ2-7; tentative D call: TRBD2 (5 bases). V was shortened by 1 base and J by 5 bases, with 6 bases between the two germline ends. CDR1 LNHDA and CDR2 SQIVND come from the germline V gene (reference sequence). CDR3 length equals 12 residues. The DNA for the CDR3 is TGTGCCAGTAGTATAGGAGCGGACGAGCAGTACTTC. It translates to CASSIGADEQYF.

The rearrangement joins TRBV5-1 to TRBJ2-5; 8 nucleotides agree with TRBD1. The CDR3 covers 15 residues. Trimming removed 2 bases from V and 5 bases from J; junction bases left unmatched: 8. Germline V gene lookup returns CDR1 SGHRS and CDR2 YFSETQ. DNA for the CDR3: TGCGCCAGCAGCTTTGGGGCAGGGGGCGCGGAGACCCAGTACTTC. This gives the protein CASSFGAGGAETQYF.

This rearrangement joins TRBV2 to TRBJ2-7; TRBD1 aligns across 9 bases. After removal of 2 bases from V and 4 bases from J, the junction contained 3 bases not matched to a gene. CDR1 and CDR2 from the germline V gene are SNHLY and FYNNEI. The CDR3 has 14 amino acids. CDR3 sequence: CASSETTGGYEQYF. In nucleotides, the CDR3 is TGTGCCAGCAGTGAAACGACAGGGGGTTACGAGCAGTACTTC.

The chain employs TRBV19 and TRBJ1-3; D is uncertain. Germline CDR1 reads LNHDA; CDR2 reads SQIVND (reference sequence). The CDR3 is 13 amino acids. V gave up 5 bases and J gave up 10 bases, with 15 bases separating them. CDR3 amino acids: CASSPVLVATIYF. CDR3 nucleotide sequence: TGTGCCAGTAGTCCGGTGTTGGTAGCGACCATATATTTT.

The chain joins TRBV7-8 to TRBJ2-2; TRBD2 is a possible D gene (5 bases). The germline V gene encodes CDR1 SGHVS and CDR2 FQNEAQ. The CDR3 is 14 residues long. Trimming cost V 5 bases and J 3 bases, with 10 bases left between them. CDR3 amino acids: CASSPRGYTGELFF. The DNA of the CDR3 is TGTGCCAGCAGCCCCCGCGGGTACACCGGGGAGCTGTTTTTT.

V gene TRBV10-3 combines with J gene TRBJ2-7; 8 nucleotides align to TRBD1. The CDR3 runs to 11 residues. Germline CDR1 is ENHRY and CDR2 is SYGVKD. J lost 4 bases, V lost 10 bases, and 3 bases had no gene match. The CDR3 DNA is TGTGCCACGGGACAGGCGTACGAGCAGTACTTC. Residues: CATGQAYEQYF.

This sequence joins TRBV5-4 and TRBJ2-1; D is possibly TRBD2 (6 bases). V lost 4 bases to trimming and J lost 1 base, with 15 bases between them. CDR3 size: 16 residues. Germline CDR1 and CDR2: SGHNT and YYREEE (reference sequence). The CDR3 is CASSGLDGGSYNEQFF. CDR3 sequence (DNA): TGTGCCAGCAGCGGTCTCGACGGGGGTTCCTACAATGAGCAGTTCTTC.

J is TRBJ2-3 and V is TRBV7-8, with 10 bases matching TRBD2. Per germline, CDR1 SGHVS and CDR2 FQNEAQ. The trim removed 1 base at V and 2 bases at J, leaving 6 bases unmatched. The CDR3 has 17 amino acids. CDR3 sequence: CASSLGGLAGVTDTQYF. The DNA for the CDR3 is TGTGCCAGCAGCTTAGGGGGCCTAGCGGGAGTCACAGATACGCAGTATTTT.

The chain has TRBV27 and TRBJ1-5; TRBD1 aligns across 7 bases. Germline trimming cut 6 bases from V and 3 bases from J; bases unmatched to any gene: 8. The CDR3 length is 15 residues. CDR1 and CDR2 from the germline V gene are MNHEY and SMNVEV (reference sequence). The CDR3: CASSQTGFNNQPQHF. CDR3 DNA sequence: TGTGCCAGCAGCCAGACAGGGTTTAACAATCAGCCCCAGCATTTT.

The rearrangement links TRBV10-3 to TRBJ2-7; D is unresolved. This CDR3 has 12 amino acids. Trimming removed 1 base from V and 3 bases from J, with 4 bases in between. CDR1 is ENHRY, CDR2 SYGVKD, per germline. CDR3 DNA: TGTGCCATCAGTGAGTTGCACTACGAGCAGTACTTC. Encoded protein: CAISELHYEQYF.

The gene calls are TRBV6-4 and TRBJ2-1, with TRBD2 as a possible D gene (6 bases). The CDR3 totals 14 residues. The V gene's germline CDR1 is MRHNA and CDR2 SNTAGT. The germline V and J ends were trimmed by 3 bases and 7 bases, with 13 bases remaining between them. CDR3 residues: CASSEIGGRNEQFF. CDR3 in DNA: TGTGCCAGCAGTGAAATAGGTGGGAGGAATGAGCAGTTCTTC.

This clone was detected once. The chain couples TRBV7-2 to TRBJ2-7; TRBD1 is a possible D gene (6 bases). Trimming took 4 bases from V and 4 from J, leaving 11 bases between them. CDR1 and CDR2 from the germline V gene are SGHTA and FQGNSA. This CDR3 region has 13 residues. The chain's CDR3 is CASSSQQGYEQYF. CDR3 nucleotides: TGTGCCAGCAGCTCCCAACAGGGTTACGAGCAGTACTTC.

The chain employs TRBV7-2 and TRBJ1-2, with TRBD1 as a possible D gene (6 bases). This CDR3 has 14 amino acids. CDR1 and CDR2 (germline): SGHTA, FQGNSA. The germline V and J ends were trimmed by 1 base and 6 bases, with 12 bases remaining between them. In DNA form, the CDR3 reads TGTGCCAGCAGCTTAGTTAAGGGGGGACATGGCTACACCTTC. Amino acids: CASSLVKGGHGYTF.

This rearrangement joins TRBV12-2 to TRBJ1-2; TRBD1, the D gene given by the table, was not confirmed from the DNA. TRBV12-2 is assigned pseudogene status. The CDR3 sequence is 16 residues long. CDR3 sequence (DNA): TGTGCAAGTCGCTCCCCCCCTGGACAGGGGGCATCTGGCTACACCTTC. It encodes CASRSPPGQGASGYTF.

The rearrangement links TRBV7-6 to TRBJ2-1; D unresolved. CDR1 SGHVS and CDR2 FNYEAQ come from the germline V gene. The length of the CDR3 is 16 residues. Trimming stripped 0 bases from V and 6 bases from J, with 15 bases between. The CDR3 DNA reads as TGTGCCAGCAGCTTAGCGCTGTGGAAGGGTGGCAATGAGCAGTTCTTC. Translation gives CASSLALWKGGNEQFF.

The rearrangement links TRBV9 to TRBJ1-1; D may be TRBD1 (5 bases). The CDR3 runs to 12 residues. V lost 4 bases and J 10 bases, leaving 14 bases between the germline ends. Germline V gene lookup returns CDR1 SGDLS and CDR2 YYNGEE. Here the CDR3 reads CASSPDDSGAFF. The CDR3 DNA follows: TGTGCCAGCAGCCCAGACGACAGCGGAGCTTTCTTT.

This chain connects TRBV18 to TRBJ1-6; D possibly corresponds to TRBD1 (6 bases). The germline CDR1 and CDR2 sequences are KGHSH and LQKENI. V was trimmed by 3 bases and J by 0 bases, leaving 6 bases between them. This CDR3 has 15 residues. The CDR3 DNA follows: TGTGCCAGCTCACCGGACAGCTCCTATAATTCACCCCTCCACTTT. Translation: CASSPDSSYNSPLHF. Full variable domain (remainder filled in from reference TRBV18 and TRBJ1-6): NAGVMQNPRHLVRRRGQEARLRCSPMKGHSHVYWYRQLPEEGLKFMVYLQKENIIDESGMPKERFSAEFPKEGPSILRIQQVVRGDSAAYFCASSPDSSYNSPLHFGNGTRLTVT.